This entry describes one TCR beta chain. Cohort placement rested on clinical history that participants reported themselves. In germline, CDR1 is SGHNT, CDR2 YENEEA. The CDR3 runs to 17 residues. With V trimmed by 0 bases and J by 4 bases, 10 bases remained unmatched. This record belongs to a study of blood T cell repertoires in COVID-19. Across the study: PBMCs, B-cell-depleted T cells, or T cells were the source of the cDNA or gDNA that made up the material.

Assay: immunoSEQ multiplex PCR; the TCRdb copy retains only in-frame clones and omits some. Among approximately 150,000 clones listed, roughly 81% were seen once. This sequence was found in a woman in her forties or fifties with acute COVID-19. The chain combines TRBV11-3 with TRBJ2-3; 7 nucleotides agree with TRBD2. The sequenced material came from PBMCs or T cells enriched from blood (not recorded which). For the CDR3, the DNA is TGTGCCAGCAGCTTAGATCTAATCGGACTAGACTCAGATACGCAGTATTTT. It translates to CASSLDLIGLDSDTQYF. Combining the CDR3 with reference TRBV11-3 and TRBJ2-3 gives the whole variable domain EAGVVQSPRYKIIEKKQPVAFWCNPISGHNTLYWYLQNLGQGPELLIRYENEEAVDDSQLPKDRFSAERLKGVDSTLKIQPAELGDSAVYLCASSLDLIGLDSDTQYFGPGTRLTVL.